This T cell receptor beta chain emerged from a study of shared clonotypes between healthy human individuals. Sequenced by immunoSEQ multiplex PCR; TCRdb stores in-frame clones only, minus some. Among around 180,000 clones, roughly 93% were seen once, and the ten largest hold 0.067%. The ends lost 1 base at V and 1 base at J; junction bases unmatched: 6. CDR1 MGHRA and CDR2 YSYEKL come from the germline V gene. The CDR3 extends over 19 amino acids. The genes are TRBV4-1 and TRBJ2-1; 14 bases map to TRBD2. The material sequenced was naive CD4+ T cells sorted from blood. The subset denotes: CD45RA+ positively selected. This TCR came from a woman aged 30 to 39 in good health. CDR3 in amino acids: CASSQGGLAGVVSYNEQFF. For the CDR3, the DNA is TGCGCCAGCAGCCAAGGGGGACTAGCGGGAGTCGTTTCCTACAATGAGCAGTTCTTC.